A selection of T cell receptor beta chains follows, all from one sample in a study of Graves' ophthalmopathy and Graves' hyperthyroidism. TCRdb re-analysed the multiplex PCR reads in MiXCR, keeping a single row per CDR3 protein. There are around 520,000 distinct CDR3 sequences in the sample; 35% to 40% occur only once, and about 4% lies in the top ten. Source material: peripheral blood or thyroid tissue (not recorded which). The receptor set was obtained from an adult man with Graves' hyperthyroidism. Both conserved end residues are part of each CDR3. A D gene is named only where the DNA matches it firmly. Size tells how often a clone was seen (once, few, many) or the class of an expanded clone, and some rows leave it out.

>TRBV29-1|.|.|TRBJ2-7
CSVGEQYF
TGCAGCGTTGGAGAACAGTACTTC
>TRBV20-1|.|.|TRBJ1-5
CSAKDRGRDQPQHF
TGCAGTGCTAAAGACCGGGGGCGGGATCAGCCCCAGCATTTT
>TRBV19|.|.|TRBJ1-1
CASSRFASKNTEAFF
TGTGCCAGTAGTCGATTCGCGTCGAAGAACACTGAAGCTTTCTTT
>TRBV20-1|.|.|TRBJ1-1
CSAHGASGETQNTEAFF
TGCAGTGCTCACGGCGCTAGTGGCGAGACCCAGAACACTGAAGCTTTCTTT
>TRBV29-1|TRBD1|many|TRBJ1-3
CSVVTGGGGNTIYF
TGCAGCGTTGTGACAGGGGGTGGTGGAAACACCATATATTTT
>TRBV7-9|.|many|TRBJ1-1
CASSPRRRGLSREAFF
TGTGCCAGCAGCCCCAGGCGTCGGGGCCTCTCGCGCGAAGCTTTCTTT
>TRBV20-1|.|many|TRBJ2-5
CSARPGTPAETQYF
TGCAGTGCTAGACCCGGGACACCGGCGGAGACCCAGTACTTC
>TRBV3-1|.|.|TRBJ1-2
CASSLRDLGHYGYTF
TGCGCCAGCAGCCTACGGGATCTTGGACACTATGGCTACACCTTC
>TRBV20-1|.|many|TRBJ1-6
CSARDRGDNSPLHF
TGCAGTGCTAGAGATCGGGGAGATAATTCACCCCTCCACTTT
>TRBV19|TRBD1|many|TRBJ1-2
CASSTTGVNYGYTF
TGTGCCAGTAGTACGACAGGGGTGAACTATGGCTACACCTTC
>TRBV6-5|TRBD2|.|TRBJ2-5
CASRETSGETQYF
TGTGCCAGCAGGGAGACTAGCGGGGAGACCCAGTACTTC
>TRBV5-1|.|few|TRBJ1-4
CASSPGANEKLFF
TGCGCCAGCAGCCCTGGAGCCAATGAAAAACTGTTTTTT
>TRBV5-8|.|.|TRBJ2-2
CASSLPGQGGSGELFF
TGTGCCAGCAGCTTGCCCGGACAGGGAGGGTCCGGGGAGCTGTTTTTT
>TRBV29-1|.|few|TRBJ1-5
CSVEQGSNQPQHF
TGCAGCGTGGAACAGGGTAGCAATCAGCCCCAGCATTTT
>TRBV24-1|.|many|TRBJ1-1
CATSDVGGTEAFF
TGTGCCACCAGTGACGTGGGAGGAACTGAAGCTTTCTTT
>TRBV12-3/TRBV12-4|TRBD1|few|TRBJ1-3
CASSPGTGPSSGNTIYF
TGTGCCAGCAGTCCAGGGACAGGGCCAAGCTCTGGAAACACCATATATTTT
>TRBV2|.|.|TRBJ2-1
CASLSAPDEQFF
TGTGCCAGTTTGTCCGCTCCGGATGAGCAGTTCTTC
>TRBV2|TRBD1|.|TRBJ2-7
CASLGTGNPYEQYF
TGTGCCAGCCTTGGGACAGGCAATCCCTACGAGCAGTACTTC
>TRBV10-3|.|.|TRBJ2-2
CAISGFKPGSCFF
.
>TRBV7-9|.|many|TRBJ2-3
CASSSFPDTQYF
TGTGCCAGCAGCTCCTTCCCAGATACGCAGTATTTT
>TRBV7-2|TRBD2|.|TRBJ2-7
CASSPGLAGGLYYEQYF
TGTGCCAGCAGTCCAGGACTAGCGGGGGGCCTCTACTACGAGCAGTACTTC
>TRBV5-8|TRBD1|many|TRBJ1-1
CASSFDRGRSEAFF
TGTGCCAGCAGCTTCGACAGGGGAAGGAGTGAAGCTTTCTTT
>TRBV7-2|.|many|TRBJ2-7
CASSFRTVDHYEQYF
TGTGCCAGCAGCTTTAGGACAGTGGATCACTACGAGCAGTACTTC
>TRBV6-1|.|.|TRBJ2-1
CAISAKYEQFF
TGTGCCATCAGTGCAAAGTATGAGCAGTTCTTC
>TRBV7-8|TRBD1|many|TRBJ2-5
CASSYGQAYQETQYF
TGTGCCAGCAGCTACGGACAGGCTTACCAAGAGACCCAGTACTTC
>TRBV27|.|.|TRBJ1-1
CASSFGRQNTEAFF
TGTGCCAGCAGTTTTGGGCGGCAGAACACTGAAGCTTTCTTT
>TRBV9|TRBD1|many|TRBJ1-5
CASSLGQDQPQHF
TGTGCCAGCAGCCTGGGACAGGATCAGCCCCAGCATTTT